The clone carrying this T cell receptor beta chain has at least ten counts. Its target is unknown. The sample is drawn from a study of regulatory T cells in long-lasting Graves disease. CDR3 length: 15 amino acids. Trimming took 1 base from V and 0 from J, leaving 7 bases between them. Germline assignment: CDR1 LGHDT and CDR2 YNNKEL (reference sequence). iRepertoire HTBI primers and Arm-PCR of CDR3 regions built TCR beta libraries. The authors' processing: Identification of gene segments yielded more than 60 TRBV and about 15 TRBJ across samples. TCRdb re-derived calls from the multiplex PCR reads in MiXCR, one entry per CDR3 protein. These V and J calls rely on TCRdb rather than the paper's analysis. This sample has about 530,000 distinct CDR3 sequences; about 15% occur once, and the top ten carry about 25%. Time point denoted: newly diagnosed GD, antithyroid drugs for less than 3 months. Scientists built the TCR library using RNA that was extracted from PBMCs.

Study-wide points: Favored gene segments in persistent disease were TRBV28, TRBJ1-2 and TRBJ2-5.

These data also formed part of another study, on T cells in Graves' hyperthyroidism and ophthalmopathy. That work contributes: Patients were excluded because of uncontrolled infection, other autoimmune disease, pregnancy or lactation. With the HTBI primer set, the TCR CDR3 went through a first round of RT-PCR.

The chain employs TRBV3-1 and TRBJ1-3; the D gene is possibly TRBD1 (5 bases). This specimen was peripheral blood mononuclear cells (PBMCs), taken at new diagnosis, from a patient treated with antithyroid drugs. The sequence derives from a middle-aged woman with Graves disease. DNA of the CDR3: TGTGCCAGCAGCCAAGGACAGAGCTCTGGAAACACCATATATTTT. This sequence encodes CASSQGQSSGNTIYF.